A single sample gave rise to the 24 T cell receptor beta chains below, sequenced in a study of human T cells and chemical hapten exposure. One entry per CDR3 protein results from TCRdb running MiXCR on the RACE reads. The sample holds 280,000 or so distinct CDR3 sequences, approximately 7.5% seen once. Time point of the sample: pre-sensitization, week 0. Treatment indicated: therapeutic diphenylcyclopropenone sensitization with weekly scalp DPC. Sequencing was performed on whole blood, taken in connection with sensitization to the hapten diphenylcyclopropenone (DPC). The receptors were gathered from a man younger than 35 with alopecia areata. Some clones in this sample may be carry-over from other donors' samples.

This clonotype has a handful of counts. The genes are TRBV7-2 and TRBJ2-7, with unresolved D. This CDR3 region has 13 residues. The ends were cut back, 5 bases at V and 5 bases at J, with 13 bases in the middle. Per the germline V gene, CDR1 is SGHTA and CDR2 is FQGNSA. CDR3 sequence reads: CASSPITGDEQYF. CDR3 nucleotide sequence: TGTGCCAGCAGCCCGATAACCGGCGACGAGCAGTACTTC.

This clonotype was detected only a few times. The chain recombines TRBV3-1 with TRBJ1-4; the match to TRBD1 covers 8 bases. In germline, CDR1 is LGHDT, CDR2 YNNKEL (reference sequence). The CDR3 covers 14 residues. Germline trimming cut 4 bases from V and 6 bases from J; bases unmatched to any gene: 4. CDR3 bases: TGTGCCAGCAGCCCCGGACAGGGTTATGAAAAACTGTTTTTT. The encoded protein is CASSPGQGYEKLFF.

This clonotype was seen more than once but under ten times. The chain combines TRBV12-3 or TRBV12-4 with TRBJ1-6; 8 bases agree with TRBD1. V lost 8 bases and J lost 5; bases outside the gene matches: 8. CDR3 length equals 15 residues. This CDR3 reads CASLDRATDNSPLHF. The CDR3 DNA follows: TGTGCCAGCCTGGACAGGGCCACCGATAATTCACCCCTCCACTTT.

This clonotype appeared a few times. This chain joins TRBV5-6 and TRBJ2-7, with 11 bases that match TRBD2. The CDR3 consists of 15 residues. Germline CDR1 is SGHDT and CDR2 is YYEEEE. The V gene end was trimmed by 4 bases and the J gene end by 1 base; junction bases not matched to a gene: 4. CDR3 loop: CASSPRTSGSYEQYV. The DNA for the CDR3 is TGTGCCAGCAGCCCAAGGACTAGCGGGTCCTACGAGCAGTACGTC.

This clonotype was detected only a few times. V and J are TRBV5-5 and TRBJ1-3; a weak D match, TRBD1 (6 bases). The germline gives CDR1 SGHKS, CDR2 YYEKEE (reference sequence). V was clipped by 4 bases and J by 6 bases, with 11 bases between them. The CDR3 totals 13 residues. The chain's CDR3 is CASSQGTINTIYF. The CDR3 nucleotides read TGTGCCAGCAGCCAGGGGACGATAAACACCATATATTTT.

The table lists this clonotype with many counts. This sequence joins TRBV10-3 and TRBJ2-3; D is ambiguous. Germline V gene data show CDR1 as ENHRY and CDR2 as SYGVKD. This CDR3 has 12 amino acids. V lost 3 bases, J lost 14 bases, and 15 bases lay in between. The CDR3 loop reads CAISDQTPSWYF. CDR3 nucleotides: TGTGCCATCAGTGACCAAACTCCGTCGTGGTATTTT.

This clonotype was observed a handful of times. This chain connects TRBV6-2 or TRBV6-3 to TRBJ2-3; 8 nucleotides align to TRBD1. J gave up 6 bases and V 6 bases, and 11 bases lay outside the gene matches. Per germline, CDR1 MNHEY and CDR2 SVGEGT. The CDR3 extends over 15 amino acids. Here the CDR3 reads CASRSDRGVLDTQYF. CDR3 sequence (DNA): TGTGCCAGCAGATCCGACAGGGGAGTGTTGGATACGCAGTATTTT.

A few counts support this clonotype. The chain joins TRBV28 to TRBJ2-7, with 7 nucleotides matching TRBD1. The V gene end was trimmed by 5 bases and the J gene end by 1 base; junction bases not matched to a gene: 8. This CDR3 region has 15 residues. Germline values: CDR1 MDHEN, CDR2 SYDVKM. The CDR3 reads CASSGAGTVSYEQYF. The CDR3 region has the DNA TGTGCCAGCAGTGGGGCAGGGACAGTGTCCTACGAGCAGTACTTC.

This clonotype has just a few counts. The chain combines TRBV25-1 with TRBJ1-1, with TRBD1 as a possible D gene (5 bases). This CDR3 region has 13 residues. Germline loops: CDR1 MGHDK, CDR2 SYGVNS. Trimming left V 1 base short and J 6 bases short, with 9 bases between. In DNA, the CDR3 is TGTGCCAGCAGTGAATTGGGGGGACCTGAAGCTTTCTTT. This gives the protein CASSELGGPEAFF. Filled out from reference TRBV25-1 and TRBJ1-1, the complete variable domain reads EADIYQTPRYLVIGTGKKITLECSQTMGHDKMYWYQQDPGMELHLIHYSYGVNSTEKGDLSSESTVSRIRTEHFPLTLESARPSHTSQYLCASSELGGPEAFFGQGTRLTVV.

This chain joins TRBV27 and TRBJ2-7; D unresolved. The germline V gene encodes CDR1 MNHEY and CDR2 SMNVEV (reference sequence). V lost 3 bases, J lost 4 bases, and 10 bases lay in between. This CDR3 has 13 amino acids. This CDR3 reads CASSFRASYEQYF. The CDR3 DNA is TGTGCCAGCAGTTTCCGGGCCAGTTACGAGCAGTACTTC.

The chain combines TRBV7-8 with TRBJ2-7; D perhaps matches TRBD2 (5 bases). CDR1 is SGHVS and CDR2 is FQNEAQ in the germline V gene. The CDR3 totals 16 residues. V shed 0 bases and J shed 4 bases, with 16 bases lying between them. CDR3 sequence (DNA): TGTGCCAGCAGCTTAGCGCCCTCTAGCCCTCTTTACGAGCAGTACGTC. Its translation: CASSLAPSSPLYEQYV.

The genes are TRBV6-6 and TRBJ1-5; a weak D match, TRBD1 (5 bases). The ends were cut back, 2 bases at V and 10 bases at J, with 15 bases in the middle. Germline V gives CDR1 MNHNY, CDR2 SVGAGI (reference sequence). The CDR3 has 14 residues. CDR3 sequence reads: CASSYRQGGDPQHF. CDR3 DNA: TGTGCCAGCAGTTACAGGCAGGGAGGAGATCCCCAGCATTTT.

The J gene is TRBJ1-1, the V gene TRBV28; D remains unclear. The CDR3 has 14 amino acids. Germline CDR1 and CDR2: MDHEN and SYDVKM. Trimming stripped 6 bases from V and 0 bases from J, with 11 bases between. The CDR3 spells CASRTSGLNTEAFF. In DNA, the CDR3 is TGTGCCAGCAGGACCTCCGGTCTGAACACTGAAGCTTTCTTT.

The rearrangement links TRBV28 to TRBJ1-4, with 8 bases identical to TRBD1. Unmatched junction bases numbered 3, after V lost 5 bases and J lost 13 bases. CDR3 size: 11 residues. The V gene's germline CDR1 is MDHEN and CDR2 SYDVKM. CDR3: CASSPRGRLFF. CDR3 DNA: TGTGCCAGCAGTCCCAGGGGGCGACTGTTTTTT. The full variable domain, completed using reference TRBV28 and TRBJ1-4, is DVKVTQSSRYLVKRTGEKVFLECVQDMDHENMFWYRQDPGLGLRLIYFSYDVKMKEKGDIPEGYSVSREKKERFSLILESASTNQTSMYLCASSPRGRLFFGSGTQLSVL.

This chain uses TRBV20-1 with TRBJ2-3; D unresolved. The germline gives CDR1 DFQATT, CDR2 SNEGSKA (reference sequence). This CDR3 is built from 14 residues. The V end was cut by 3 bases, the J end by 2 bases, with 12 bases between. The CDR3, as DNA: TGCAGTGCTAGTTCAGCGAGAGACACAGATACGCAGTATTTT. The encoded protein is CSASSARDTDTQYF.

The table lists this clonotype with a few counts. CDR3 in amino acids: CSAGPAEGQGLAWDQPQHF. CDR3 DNA sequence: TGCAGTGCTGGCCCCGCAGAAGGACAGGGCCTAGCGTGGGATCAGCCCCAGCATTTT. V gene TRBV20-1 combines with J gene TRBJ1-5; TRBD1 aligns across 8 bases. With 5 bases clipped from V and 5 bases from J, the junction kept 23 bases outside the gene matches. Germline CDR1 reads DFQATT; CDR2 reads SNEGSKA (reference sequence). The CDR3 covers 19 residues.

The genes are TRBV27 and TRBJ2-1; the D gene is possibly TRBD2 (7 bases). From germline, CDR1 is MNHEY and CDR2 SMNVEV (reference sequence). This CDR3 spans 16 amino acids. Deletions cut 6 bases from V and 4 bases from J, with 19 bases between. CDR3 amino acids: CASRVRGALIYNEQFF. The CDR3 nucleotides read TGTGCCAGCAGAGTCCGGGGGGCCCTAATTTACAATGAGCAGTTCTTC.

This clonotype has ten or more counts. This chain links TRBV5-1 with TRBJ2-7; D remains unclear. CDR1 is SGHRS and CDR2 is YFSETQ in the germline V gene. The length of the CDR3 is 12 residues. Deletions cut 0 bases from V and 3 bases from J, with 4 bases between. The CDR3 here is CASSLEDYEQYF. CDR3 in DNA: TGCGCCAGCAGCTTGGAAGACTACGAGCAGTACTTC.

A few counts support this clonotype. The J gene is TRBJ1-1, the V gene TRBV3-1; the D gene is possibly TRBD1 (5 bases). The germline V and J ends were trimmed by 6 bases and 2 bases, with 13 bases remaining between them. The CDR3 is 14 residues long. Germline-derived CDR1 and CDR2 are LGHDT and YNNKEL (reference sequence). The CDR3 region is CASRATGGNTEAFF. In DNA, the CDR3 is TGTGCCAGCAGAGCTACAGGAGGCAACACTGAAGCTTTCTTT.

The chain recombines TRBV7-9 with TRBJ2-7; 8 bases match TRBD1. The germline V gene encodes CDR1 SEHNR and CDR2 FQNEAQ (reference sequence). The CDR3 covers 14 residues. The J segment lost 9 bases and the V segment lost 5 bases, leaving 12 bases of the junction unmatched. CDR3 in DNA: TGTGCCAGCAGCCCACCAACCTCGACAGGGGTGCAGTACTTC. This gives the protein CASSPPTSTGVQYF.

This clonotype was seen a handful of times. The rearrangement uses TRBV28 and TRBJ1-4; a possible D gene is TRBD1 (6 bases). CDR3 size: 14 residues. V was cut by 6 bases and J by 8 bases, with 16 bases left in between. Germline CDR1 reads MDHEN; CDR2 reads SYDVKM. CDR3: CASSMGGREEKLFF. CDR3 in DNA: TGTGCCAGCAGCATGGGGGGGCGTGAGGAAAAACTGTTTTTT.

Many counts were recorded for this clonotype. V is TRBV12-3 or TRBV12-4 and J is TRBJ1-2, with D perhaps TRBD1 (5 bases). The CDR3 is 15 residues long. Trimming removed 7 bases at V and 4 bases at J, with 19 bases between. CDR3 sequence (DNA): TGTGCCAGCACCCTATTCAGGGATCCAGGCTATGGCTACACCTTC. This gives the protein CASTLFRDPGYGYTF.

The sample holds many counts of this clonotype. The chain employs TRBV28 and TRBJ2-7, with 7 bases matching TRBD1. Germline lookup yields CDR1 MDHEN and CDR2 SYDVKM. The CDR3 extends over 13 amino acids. J lost 2 bases, V lost 6 bases, and 4 bases had no gene match. This CDR3 reads CASSLQGAYEQYF. As DNA, the CDR3 is TGTGCCAGCAGCCTCCAGGGGGCCTACGAGCAGTACTTC.

V usage is TRBV4-3 and J usage is TRBJ1-2; 7 bases are shared with TRBD1. In germline, CDR1 is LGHNA, CDR2 YSLEER. Unmatched junction bases numbered 15, after V lost 0 bases and J lost 8 bases. The CDR3 runs 17 residues. The CDR3 sequence is CASSQDLRPQGTGGYTF. The DNA of the CDR3 is TGCGCCAGCAGCCAAGATCTCAGGCCACAGGGGACTGGAGGCTACACCTTC.